Listed below are T cell receptor beta chains from one sample, sequenced in a study of cytomegalovirus exposure and HLA in healthy donors. Produced via immunoSEQ multiplex PCR; TCRdb's table is partial and in-frame only. Of fewer than 200,000 clones in the sample, around 86% were seen once. Sequencing input: PBMCs. Every receptor here comes from a man in his fifties in good health and CMV-seronegative. Each CDR3 is given with its conserved first and last residue. The D gene is left open where the match is weak. The listing skips clone size in some rows; elsewhere it reads once, few, many or a size class.

TRBD1,TRBV9,NA,TRBJ2-3,TGTGCCAGCAGCGTAGACAGGGGACCCACAGATACGCAGTATTTT,CASSVDRGPTDTQYF
NA,TRBV21-1,NA,TRBJ2-3,TGTGCCAGCAGCAAAGAATTGCAGGGGAGAACAGATACGCAGTATTTT,CASSKELQGRTDTQYF
NA,TRBV30,NA,TRBJ1-5,TGTGCCTGGAGCCTCCTCGGGGGACCCCAGCATTTT,CAWSLLGGPQHF
TRBD1,TRBV2,NA,TRBJ2-2,TGTGCCAGCACCCGAGACAGGGCTAACACCGGGGAGCTGTTTTTT,CASTRDRANTGELFF
NA,TRBV7-2,NA,TRBJ1-6,TGTGCCAGCACCCAGATGAGGACAGAAAATTCACCCCTCCACTTT,CASTQMRTENSPLHF
TRBD2,TRBV7-9,once,TRBJ2-1,TGTTCCAGCAGTCCTACTAGCGGGAGGGCCATCAATGAGCAGTTCTTC,CSSSPTSGRAINEQFF
NA,TRBV28,NA,TRBJ1-5,TGTGCCAGCAGTTTCGGTCATCAGCCCCAGCATTTT,CASSFGHQPQHF
TRBD2,TRBV7-3,NA,TRBJ2-3,TGTGCCAGCAGCTCACCACCGGGACTAGTCCAGGATACGCAGTATTTT,CASSSPPGLVQDTQYF
NA,TRBV5-1,once,TRBJ2-3,TGCGCCAGCAGCCAGAGCGGTTGGAGCACAGATACGCAGTATTTT,CASSQSGWSTDTQYF
NA,TRBV6-6,NA,TRBJ2-5,TGTGCCAGCAGTTACGGGGCAGAGACCCAGTACTTC,CASSYGAETQYF
NA,TRBV27,NA,TRBJ1-2,TGTGCCAGCAGTTCGCCGCTGGGCGGCTACACCTTC,CASSSPLGGYTF
NA,TRBV18,NA,TRBJ2-7,TGTGCCAGCTCCCCTCAATCGGGTTCCTACGAGCAGTACTTC,CASSPQSGSYEQYF
TRBD1,TRBV29-1,once,TRBJ1-1,TGCAGCGCTGAAACCGGGACAGGTGTCACTGAAGCTTTCTTT,CSAETGTGVTEAFF
NA,TRBV18,NA,TRBJ1-5,TGTGCCAGCTCAGAGGACAATCTGAGCAATCAGCCCCAGCATTTT,CASSEDNLSNQPQHF
NA,TRBV11-2,NA,TRBJ2-2,TGTGCCAGCAGAACGGCTCAGGGCGGGGAGCTGTTTTTT,CASRTAQGGELFF
TRBD1,TRBV6-5,NA,TRBJ2-7,TGTGCCAGCACCCCAGACAGGGGGCAATACGAGCAGTACTTC,CASTPDRGQYEQYF
TRBD2,TRBV9,NA,TRBJ2-5,TGTGCCAGCAGCCCAGACTCCTCGGGGGGATCCCAGTACTTC,CASSPDSSGGSQYF
NA,TRBV19,NA,TRBJ1-5,TGTGCCAGTACTTTTTTGGGGCAGGTCAATCAGCCCCAGCATTTT,CASTFLGQVNQPQHF
TRBD1,TRBV7-2,NA,TRBJ1-1,TGTGCCAGCAGCTCTCACGCGGACAGGGCTATATCTGAAGCTTTCTTT,CASSSHADRAISEAFF
TRBD2,TRBV11-3,NA,TRBJ2-5,TGTGCCAGCAGCTCTGGACTAGCGGGTTTTGAGACCCAGTACTTC,CASSSGLAGFETQYF
NA,TRBV21-1,NA,TRBJ1-2,TGTGCCAGCAGCGCCCGACAGGGGACCTTTTCCTACTATGGCTACACCTTC,CASSARQGTFSYYGYTF
NA,TRBV28,NA,TRBJ2-5,TGTGCCAGCAGACTCGGACAGCAAGAGACCCAGTACTTC,CASRLGQQETQYF
NA,TRBV5-4,NA,TRBJ2-5,TGTGCCAGCAGCACCGGACAGTCTCAAGAGACCCAGTACTTC,CASSTGQSQETQYF
TRBD1,TRBV7-2,NA,TRBJ2-7,TGTGCCAGCAGCCAACGAATTGGGACAGTCTACGAGCAGTACTTC,CASSQRIGTVYEQYF
NA,TRBV4-1,NA,TRBJ2-7,TGCGCCAGCACCCTAAGTATCAGGGAGGCCTACGAGCAGTACTTC,CASTLSIREAYEQYF
TRBD2,TRBV4-2,NA,TRBJ2-2,TGTGCCAGCAGCCAAGCCGCGGGGGGGAGGAACACCGGGGAGCTGTTTTTT,CASSQAAGGRNTGELFF
NA,TRBV6-5,NA,TRBJ1-1,TGTGCCAGCAGGGGCCGTGACGTCTTGAACACTGAAGCTTTCTTT,CASRGRDVLNTEAFF
TRBD1,TRBV6-1,NA,TRBJ2-3,TGTGCCAGCAGCACAAGACAGGGTACAGATACGCAGTATTTT,CASSTRQGTDTQYF
TRBD1,TRBV10-1,NA,TRBJ2-7,TGCGCCAGCAGTGGGGGGACAGGTAGCTCCTACGAGCAGTACTTC,CASSGGTGSSYEQYF
NA,TRBV7-3,NA,TRBJ2-1,TGTGCCAGCAGCCCGCCTCGCGCGGTCAATGAGCAGTTCTTC,CASSPPRAVNEQFF
NA,TRBV18,NA,TRBJ2-7,TGTGCCAGCTCACCTTTCGCGACTACGCCCTACGAGCAGTACTTC,CASSPFATTPYEQYF
TRBD1,TRBV27,NA,TRBJ2-7,TGTGCCAGCAGCCCCGGGACAGCGACCTACGAGCAGTACTTC,CASSPGTATYEQYF
NA,TRBV7-2,NA,TRBJ2-7,TGTGCCAGCAGCTTACAGGCTCTCTCCTACGAGCAGTACTTC,CASSLQALSYEQYF
NA,TRBV15,once,TRBJ1-6,TGTGCCACCAGCAGAGGGGGCGGAAATTCACCCCTCCACTTT,CATSRGGGNSPLHF
TRBD1,TRBV5-4,NA,TRBJ2-5,TGTGCCAGCAGATCGACAGGGTGGGAGACCCAGTACTTC,CASRSTGWETQYF
NA,TRBV7-2,NA,TRBJ1-2,TGTGCCAGCAGCTTAGTGTTCGGGAAAATGGATGGCTACACCTTC,CASSLVFGKMDGYTF
TRBD2,TRBV30,NA,TRBJ2-1,TGTGCCTGGAGCTCGGCGGGAGGCCCAGCTGAGCAGTTCTTC,CAWSSAGGPAEQFF
TRBD1,TRBV28,NA,TRBJ1-2,TGTGCCAGCACCGGGACAGGGGTATTAGGCTACACCTTC,CASTGTGVLGYTF
NA,TRBV28,NA,TRBJ2-3,TGTGCCAGCAGTTTAAGAGTCACAGATACGCAGTATTTT,CASSLRVTDTQYF